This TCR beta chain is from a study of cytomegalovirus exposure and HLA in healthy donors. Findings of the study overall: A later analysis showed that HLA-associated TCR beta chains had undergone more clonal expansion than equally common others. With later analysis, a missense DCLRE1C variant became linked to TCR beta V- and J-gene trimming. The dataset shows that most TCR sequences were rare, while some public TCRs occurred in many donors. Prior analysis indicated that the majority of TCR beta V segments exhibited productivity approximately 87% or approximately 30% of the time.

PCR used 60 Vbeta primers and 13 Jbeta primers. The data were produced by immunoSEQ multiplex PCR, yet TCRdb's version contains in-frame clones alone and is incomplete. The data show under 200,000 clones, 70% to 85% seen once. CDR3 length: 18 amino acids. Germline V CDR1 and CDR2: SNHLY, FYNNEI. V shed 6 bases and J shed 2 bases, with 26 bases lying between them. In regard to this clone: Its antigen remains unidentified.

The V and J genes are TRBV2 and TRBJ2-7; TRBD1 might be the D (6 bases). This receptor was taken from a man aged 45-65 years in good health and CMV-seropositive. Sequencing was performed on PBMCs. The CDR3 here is CASRDPNNRVPLAYEQYF. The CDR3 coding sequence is TGTGCCAGCAGGGACCCCAACAACAGGGTCCCATTAGCCTACGAGCAGTACTTC.